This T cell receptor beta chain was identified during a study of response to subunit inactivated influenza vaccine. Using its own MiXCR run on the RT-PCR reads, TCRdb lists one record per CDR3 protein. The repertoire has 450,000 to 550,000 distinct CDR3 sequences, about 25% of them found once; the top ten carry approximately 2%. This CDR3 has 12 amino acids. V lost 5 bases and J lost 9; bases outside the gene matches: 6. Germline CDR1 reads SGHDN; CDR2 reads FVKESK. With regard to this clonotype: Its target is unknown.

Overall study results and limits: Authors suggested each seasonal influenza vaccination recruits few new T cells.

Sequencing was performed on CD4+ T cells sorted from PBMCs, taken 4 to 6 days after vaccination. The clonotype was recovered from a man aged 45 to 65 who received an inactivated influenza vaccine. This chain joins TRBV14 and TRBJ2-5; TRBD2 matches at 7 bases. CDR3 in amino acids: CASSLRRGAQYF. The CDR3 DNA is TGTGCCAGCAGCTTACGACGGGGGGCCCAGTACTTC.